The rows below give T cell receptor beta chains drawn from one sample of a study of technical replicates of blood from several donors. Clones were read by immunoSEQ multiplex PCR, and TCRdb kept only the in-frame ones, dropping some. This sample has nearly 80,000 clones, with 85% to 95% found just once. The source material was T cells isolated from PBMCs. These receptors came from a human donor in good health. CDR3s include the opening cysteine and the closing phenylalanine or tryptophan. The D gene is left open where the match is weak. Part of the rows lack a size; the others show once, few, many or a class for expanded clones.

>-|TRBV4-3|TRBJ1-3|-
CASSPSSPGNTIYF
TGCGCCAGCAGTCCCTCGTCTCCTGGAAACACCATATATTTT
>-|TRBV10-3|TRBJ1-4|TRBD1
CAISAGTGSEKLFF
TGTGCCATCAGTGCCGGGACAGGGAGTGAAAAACTGTTTTTT
>-|TRBV6-1|TRBJ2-7|TRBD1
CASSVVGRDRSYEQYF
TGTGCCAGCAGTGTGGTTGGGCGGGACAGGTCTTACGAGCAGTACTTC
>many|TRBV5-1|TRBJ2-7|TRBD1
CASSLTGTGYSEQYF
TGCGCCAGCAGCCTCACCGGGACAGGGTATTCCGAGCAGTACTTC
>-|TRBV9|TRBJ1-2|TRBD1
CASSVERTGDGYTF
TGTGCCAGCAGCGTAGAGAGGACAGGGGATGGCTACACCTTC
>-|TRBV5-1|TRBJ2-6|TRBD1
CASTRDRGISGANVLTF
TGCGCCAGCACCCGCGACAGGGGGATTTCTGGGGCCAACGTCCTGACTTTC
>-|TRBV10-3|TRBJ1-4|TRBD1
CAISDDRGEKLFF
TGTGCCATCAGTGATGACAGGGGTGAAAAACTGTTTTTT
>-|TRBV4-2|TRBJ1-4|-
CASSQDRAGSSRKLFF
TGTGCCAGCAGCCAAGATCGAGCAGGGTCTTCTCGAAAACTGTTTTTT
>-|TRBV19|TRBJ1-3|-
CASSLITGSLSGNTIYF
TGTGCCAGTAGCCTAATAACAGGGAGTCTCTCTGGAAACACCATATATTTT
>-|TRBV2|TRBJ1-4|TRBD1
CASSTGANEKLFF
TGTGCCAGCAGCACAGGGGCTAATGAAAAACTGTTTTTT
>-|TRBV4-3|TRBJ1-1|-
CASSQDHRTTLNTEAFF
TGCGCCAGCAGCCAAGATCACCGGACTACTTTAAACACTGAAGCTTTCTTT